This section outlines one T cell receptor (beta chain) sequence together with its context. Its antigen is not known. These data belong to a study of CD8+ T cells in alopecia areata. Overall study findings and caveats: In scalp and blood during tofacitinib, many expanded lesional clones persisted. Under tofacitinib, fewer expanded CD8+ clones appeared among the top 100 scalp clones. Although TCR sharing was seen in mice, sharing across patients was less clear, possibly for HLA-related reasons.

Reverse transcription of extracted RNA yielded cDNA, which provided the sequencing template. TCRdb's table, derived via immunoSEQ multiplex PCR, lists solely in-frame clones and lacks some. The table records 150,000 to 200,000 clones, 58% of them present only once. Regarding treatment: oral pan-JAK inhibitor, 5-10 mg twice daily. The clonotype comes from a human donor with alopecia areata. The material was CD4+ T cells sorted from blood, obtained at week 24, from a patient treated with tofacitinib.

The DNA for the CDR3 is TGCAGCGGGGGGATGGTGCGAGACACTGAAGCTTTCTTT. Translated, it gives CSGGMVRDTEAFF. The chain has TRBV29-1 and TRBJ1-1; maybe TRBD1 (5 bases). CDR3 length equals 13 residues. V lost 7 bases and J 3 bases, leaving 15 bases between the germline ends. Germline values: CDR1 SQVTM, CDR2 ANQGSEA.